Shown below are 13 T cell receptor beta chains from a single sample sequenced in a study of human T cells and chemical hapten exposure. Each CDR3 protein gets one entry after TCRdb re-called the RACE reads with MiXCR. The data show a few hundred thousand distinct CDR3 sequences, 4.8% seen once. Time point described: patch test 1, 2 weeks after DPC sensitization. Treatment defined: therapeutic diphenylcyclopropenone sensitization with weekly scalp DPC. This material consisted of whole blood, taken in connection with sensitization to the hapten diphenylcyclopropenone (DPC). These receptors were collected from a woman in her fifties or sixties with alopecia areata. Some clones in this sample may be carry-over from other donors' samples.

This clonotype came up many times. CDR3 bases: TGTGCCATCAGTGAGCCGGGACTAGGCAAATATTTT. Protein: CAISEPGLGKYF. The rearrangement joins TRBV10-3 to TRBJ2-3, with TRBD2 matching 8 bases. This CDR3 region has 12 residues. Germline V gene sequence: CDR1 ENHRY, CDR2 SYGVKD. V lost 2 bases and J lost 15; bases outside the gene matches: 7.

At least ten counts were recorded for this clonotype. The CDR3 nucleotides read TGTGCCAGCAGCTCAGAGACAGGGCAGAACACTGAAGCTTTCTTT. It is translated as CASSSETGQNTEAFF. The V gene is TRBV5-6, the J gene TRBJ1-1; 7 bases line up with TRBD1. V dropped 3 bases and J dropped 1; count of bases not matched to a gene: 6. The germline V gene has CDR1 SGHDT and CDR2 YYEEEE. The CDR3 spans 15 residues.

There are many counts of this clonotype. The CDR3 here is CASSYPPASGAHNEQFF. The DNA of the CDR3 is TGTGCCAGCAGTTACCCCCCGGCTAGCGGGGCCCACAATGAGCAGTTCTTC. The chain carries TRBV6-5 and TRBJ2-1; TRBD2 agrees at 9 bases. Germline loops: CDR1 MNHEY, CDR2 SVGAGI. Trimming removed 2 bases from V and 5 bases from J; junction bases left unmatched: 10. The CDR3 has 17 amino acids.

The sample holds many counts of this clonotype. The chain has TRBV9 and TRBJ2-5, with 12 bases that match TRBD2. Germline loops: CDR1 SGDLS, CDR2 YYNGEE. This CDR3 is built from 15 residues. V was clipped by 4 bases and J by 5 bases; unmatched bases: 6. The DNA for the CDR3 is TGTGCCAGCAGCTCCCCTAGCGGGAGGGCTGAGACCCAGTACTTC. The encoded protein is CASSSPSGRAETQYF.

This clonotype was recorded a few times. The chain uses TRBV4-3 and TRBJ2-1; D remains unclear. The CDR3 is made up of 15 amino acids. Trimming stripped 0 bases from V and 6 bases from J, with 12 bases between. CDR1 is LGHNA, CDR2 YSLEER, per germline. The chain's CDR3 is CASSQDRGSFNEQFF. The CDR3 DNA reads TGCGCCAGCAGCCAAGATCGCGGCAGCTTCAATGAGCAGTTCTTC.

With respect to this clonotype: A much larger clone differs from this one at a single base, so this may be a read error. The chain is built from TRBV29-1 and TRBJ2-3, with D uncertain. The CDR3 totals 12 residues. Germline CDR1 is SQVTM and CDR2 is ANQGSEA. The CDR3 bases are TGCCGCGTAGTACGGAGCACAGATACGCAGTATTTT. Translated: CRVVRSTDTQYF.

The chain carries TRBV4-2 and TRBJ2-1, with 11 bases lining up with TRBD2. The CDR3 is made up of 16 amino acids. V trimming: 4 bases; J trimming: 5 bases; junction bases outside the gene matches: 7. Germline V gene sequence: CDR1 LGHNA, CDR2 YNFKEQ. The DNA for the CDR3 is TGTGCCAGCAGCCTTTTAGCGGGAGGGGCTAACAATGAGCAGTTCTTC. Translating it yields CASSLLAGGANNEQFF.

This clonotype was counted a few times. The genes are TRBV11-2 and TRBJ2-7; 8 bases fit TRBD1. With V trimmed by 0 bases and J by 6 bases, 7 bases remained unmatched. The CDR3 has 15 amino acids. The germline CDR1 and CDR2 sequences are SGHAT and FQNNGV. This CDR3 is CASSLESGGQAEQYF. CDR3 sequence (DNA): TGTGCCAGCAGCTTAGAATCAGGGGGCCAAGCCGAGCAGTACTTC.

This clonotype turned up a few times. The chain couples TRBV12-3 or TRBV12-4 to TRBJ2-3; TRBD2 agrees at 8 bases. J gave up 0 bases and V 6 bases, and 5 bases lay outside the gene matches. The CDR3 is 15 amino acids. The CDR3 is CASRTSAFSTDTQYF. CDR3 nucleotide sequence: TGTGCCAGCAGGACTAGCGCTTTTAGCACAGATACGCAGTATTTT.

This clonotype was counted ten times or more. The genes are TRBV6-1 and TRBJ2-7; no firm D call. V gave up 3 bases and J gave up 4 bases, with 4 bases separating them. Per the germline V gene, CDR1 is MNHNS and CDR2 is SASEGT. The CDR3 runs 11 residues. CDR3 bases: TGTGCCAGCAGTGACTATTACGAGCAGTACTTC. It codes for CASSDYYEQYF.

The chain uses TRBV20-1 and TRBJ2-7; TRBD2 matches 8 bases. Germline V gives CDR1 DFQATT, CDR2 SNEGSKA (reference sequence). J was trimmed by 6 bases and V by 6 bases; bases with no gene match: 13. CDR3 size: 14 residues. Here the CDR3 DNA reads TGCAGTGCCTCAGATCTCGGGAGGGGTTTCGAGCAGTACTTC. Translating gives CSASDLGRGFEQYF.

This clonotype was counted between two and nine times. This rearrangement joins TRBV29-1 to TRBJ1-1; no clear D. In germline, CDR1 is SQVTM, CDR2 ANQGSEA. The CDR3 loop spans 12 amino acids. Deletions cut 6 bases from V and 0 bases from J, with 8 bases between. CDR3 sequence (DNA): TGCAGCGTCTCCGACATGAACACTGAAGCTTTCTTT. Its translation: CSVSDMNTEAFF. The variable domain in full, with the rest retrieved from reference TRBV29-1 and TRBJ1-1, is SAVISQKPSRDICQRGTSLTIQCQVDSQVTMMFWYRQQPGQSLTLIATANQGSEATYESGFVIDKFPISRPNLTFSTLTVSNMSPEDSSIYLCSVSDMNTEAFFGQGTRLTVV.

This clonotype has at least ten counts. The chain recombines TRBV7-8 with TRBJ2-3; the D is unclear. There are 13 residues in the CDR3. The V gene lost 1 base and the J gene lost 4 bases, with 6 bases spanning the gap. Germline assignment: CDR1 SGHVS and CDR2 FQNEAQ. CDR3 region: CASSLGSADTQYF. DNA for the CDR3: TGTGCCAGCAGCTTAGGGTCCGCAGATACGCAGTATTTT.